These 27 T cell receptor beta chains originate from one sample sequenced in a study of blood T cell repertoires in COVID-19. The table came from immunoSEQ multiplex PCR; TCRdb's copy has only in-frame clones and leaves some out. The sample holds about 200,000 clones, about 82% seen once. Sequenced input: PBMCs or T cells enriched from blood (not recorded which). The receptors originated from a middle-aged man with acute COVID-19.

The CDR3 loop is CASSSGQGAFEQYF. The CDR3 bases are TGTGCCAGCAGCTCGGGACAGGGGGCTTTCGAGCAGTACTTC. The genes are TRBV5-4 and TRBJ2-7; 12 bases fit TRBD1. Germline values: CDR1 SGHNT, CDR2 YYREEE (reference sequence). Trimming at V came to 3 bases and at J to 6 bases, leaving 4 bases not matched to a gene. There are 14 residues in the CDR3.

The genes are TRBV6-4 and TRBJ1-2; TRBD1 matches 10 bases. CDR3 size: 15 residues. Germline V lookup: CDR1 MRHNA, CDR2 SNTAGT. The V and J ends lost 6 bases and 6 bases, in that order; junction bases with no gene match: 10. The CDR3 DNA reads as TGTGCCAGCAGCACAACGGGACAGGGGTTGGATGGCTACACCTTC. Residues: CASSTTGQGLDGYTF.

The CDR3 protein is CASSFHPTSFADTQYF. CDR3 coding DNA: TGTGCCAGCAGTTTCCACCCGACTAGTTTTGCAGATACGCAGTATTTT. This chain connects TRBV6-5 to TRBJ2-3; D may be TRBD2 (6 bases). The germline CDR1 and CDR2 sequences are MNHEY and SVGAGI. CDR3 length: 16 residues. V was pared by 4 bases and J by 4 bases, with 18 bases between.

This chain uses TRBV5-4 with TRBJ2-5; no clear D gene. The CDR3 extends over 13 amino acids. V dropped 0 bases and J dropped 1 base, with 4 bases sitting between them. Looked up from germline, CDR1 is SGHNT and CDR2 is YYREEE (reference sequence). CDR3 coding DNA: TGTGCCAGCAGCTTGGGCAGCCAAGAGACCCAGTACTTC. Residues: CASSLGSQETQYF.

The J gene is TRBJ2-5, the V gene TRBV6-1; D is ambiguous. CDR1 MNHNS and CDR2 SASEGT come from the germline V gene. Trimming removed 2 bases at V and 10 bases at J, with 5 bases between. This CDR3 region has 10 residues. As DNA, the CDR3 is TGTGCCAGCAGTGAACTTAGCCAGTACTTC. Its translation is CASSELSQYF.

CDR3 sequence reads: CASSLQDRGYTF. CDR3 sequence (DNA): TGTGCCAGCAGCTTACAAGATCGGGGCTACACCTTC. The chain carries TRBV7-8 and TRBJ1-2; D unresolved. This CDR3 contains 12 residues. Trimming took 2 bases from V and 8 from J, leaving 9 bases between them. Germline CDR1 is SGHVS and CDR2 is FQNEAQ.

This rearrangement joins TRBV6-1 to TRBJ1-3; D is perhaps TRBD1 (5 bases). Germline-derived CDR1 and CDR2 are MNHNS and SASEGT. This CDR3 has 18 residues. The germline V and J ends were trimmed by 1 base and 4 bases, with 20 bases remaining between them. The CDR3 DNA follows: TGTGCCAGCAGTGAAGGACTTTGGGGACCCGGGGGAGGAAACACCATATATTTT. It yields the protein CASSEGLWGPGGGNTIYF.

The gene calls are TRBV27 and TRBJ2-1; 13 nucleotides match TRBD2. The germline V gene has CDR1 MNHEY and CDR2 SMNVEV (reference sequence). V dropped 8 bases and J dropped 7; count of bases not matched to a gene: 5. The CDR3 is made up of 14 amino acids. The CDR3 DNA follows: TGTGCCAGCGGACTAGCGGGAGAAGTTAATGAGCAGTTCTTC. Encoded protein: CASGLAGEVNEQFF.

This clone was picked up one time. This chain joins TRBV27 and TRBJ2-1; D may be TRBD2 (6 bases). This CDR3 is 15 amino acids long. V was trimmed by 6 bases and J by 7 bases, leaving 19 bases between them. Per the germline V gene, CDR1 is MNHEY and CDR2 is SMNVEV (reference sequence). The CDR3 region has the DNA TGTGCCAGCAGGGCTCCAGCGGGTATTTCAAATGAGCAGTTCTTC. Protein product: CASRAPAGISNEQFF.

CDR3 in amino acids: CASSWGQGDSPLHF. The CDR3 region has the DNA TGTGCCAGCAGCTGGGGACAGGGGGATTCACCCCTCCACTTT. The rearrangement joins TRBV5-4 to TRBJ1-6; 11 bases line up with TRBD1. Germline lookup yields CDR1 SGHNT and CDR2 YYREEE (reference sequence). CDR3 length: 14 amino acids. J was trimmed by 8 bases and V by 3 bases; bases with no gene match: 1.

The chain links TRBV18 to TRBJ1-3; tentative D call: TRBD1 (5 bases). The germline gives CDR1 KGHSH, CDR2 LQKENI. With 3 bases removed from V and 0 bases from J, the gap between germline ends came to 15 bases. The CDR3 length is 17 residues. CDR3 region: CASSPKTGGNSGNTIYF. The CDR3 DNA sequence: TGTGCCAGCTCACCGAAAACGGGGGGAAACTCTGGAAACACCATATATTTT.

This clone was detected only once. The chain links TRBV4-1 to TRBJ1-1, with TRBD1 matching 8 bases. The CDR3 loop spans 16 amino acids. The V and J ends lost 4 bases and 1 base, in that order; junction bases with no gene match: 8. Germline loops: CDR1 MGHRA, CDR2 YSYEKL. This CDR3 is CASSPITGQGNTEAFF. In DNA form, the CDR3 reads TGCGCCAGCAGCCCCATAACAGGACAGGGGAACACTGAAGCTTTCTTT.

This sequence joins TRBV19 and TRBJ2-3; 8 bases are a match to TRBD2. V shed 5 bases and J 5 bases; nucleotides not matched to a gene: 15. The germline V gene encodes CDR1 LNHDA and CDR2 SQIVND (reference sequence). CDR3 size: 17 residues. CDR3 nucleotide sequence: TGTGCCAGTAGTCCCGACGGGGGGGCCGGATTAGGAGATACGCAGTATTTT. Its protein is CASSPDGGAGLGDTQYF. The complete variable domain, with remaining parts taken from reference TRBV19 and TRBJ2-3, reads DGGITQSPKYLFRKEGQNVTLSCEQNLNHDAMYWYRQDPGQGLRLIYYSQIVNDFQKGDIAEGYSVSREKKESFPLTVTSAQKNPTAFYLCASSPDGGAGLGDTQYFGPGTRLTVL.

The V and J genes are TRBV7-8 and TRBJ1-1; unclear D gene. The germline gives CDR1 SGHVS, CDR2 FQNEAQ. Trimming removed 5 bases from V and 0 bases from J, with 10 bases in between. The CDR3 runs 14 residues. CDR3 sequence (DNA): TGTGCCAGCAGCCCTATAGATATGAACACTGAAGCTTTCTTT. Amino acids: CASSPIDMNTEAFF.

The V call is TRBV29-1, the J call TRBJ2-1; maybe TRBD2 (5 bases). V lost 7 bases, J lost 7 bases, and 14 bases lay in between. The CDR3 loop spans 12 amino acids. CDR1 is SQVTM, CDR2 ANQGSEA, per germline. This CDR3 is CSAMVRDNEQFF. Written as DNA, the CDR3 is TGCAGCGCTATGGTGAGGGATAATGAGCAGTTCTTC.

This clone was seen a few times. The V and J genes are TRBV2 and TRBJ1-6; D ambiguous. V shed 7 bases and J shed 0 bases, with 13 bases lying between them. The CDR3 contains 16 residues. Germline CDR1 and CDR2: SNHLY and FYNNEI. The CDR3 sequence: CASIMGRSSYNSPLHF. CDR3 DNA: TGTGCCAGCATAATGGGTCGGAGCTCCTATAATTCACCCCTCCACTTT.

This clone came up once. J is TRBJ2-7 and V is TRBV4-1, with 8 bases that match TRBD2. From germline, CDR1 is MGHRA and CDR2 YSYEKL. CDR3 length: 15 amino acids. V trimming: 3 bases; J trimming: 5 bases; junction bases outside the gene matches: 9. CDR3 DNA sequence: TGCGCCAGCAGCCAGTTCAGCGGGAGTTCCGACGAGCAGTACTTC. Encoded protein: CASSQFSGSSDEQYF.

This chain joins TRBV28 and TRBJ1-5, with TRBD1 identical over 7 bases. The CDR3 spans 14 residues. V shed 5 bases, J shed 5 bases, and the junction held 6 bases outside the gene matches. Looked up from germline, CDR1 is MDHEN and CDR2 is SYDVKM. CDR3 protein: CASSPLGTDQPQHF. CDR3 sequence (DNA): TGTGCCAGCAGTCCCCTCGGGACAGATCAGCCCCAGCATTTT.

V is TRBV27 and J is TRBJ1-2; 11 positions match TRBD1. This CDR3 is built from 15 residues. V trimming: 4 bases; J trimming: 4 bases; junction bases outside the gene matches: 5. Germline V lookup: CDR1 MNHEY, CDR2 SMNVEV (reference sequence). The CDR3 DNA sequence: TGTGCCAGCAGTTGGGGACAGGGGGTTGGCTATGGCTACACCTTC. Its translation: CASSWGQGVGYGYTF.

DNA for the CDR3: TGCAGCGTAGGAACAGGGAATGGAAACACCATATATTTT. Its protein product is CSVGTGNGNTIYF. The rearrangement joins TRBV29-1 to TRBJ1-3; possibly TRBD1 for D (6 bases). V lost 6 bases to trimming and J lost 3 bases, with 12 bases between them. The germline V gene encodes CDR1 SQVTM and CDR2 ANQGSEA. This CDR3 contains 13 residues. The whole variable domain, remainder taken from reference TRBV29-1 and TRBJ1-3, is SAVISQKPSRDICQRGTSLTIQCQVDSQVTMMFWYRQQPGQSLTLIATANQGSEATYESGFVIDKFPISRPNLTFSTLTVSNMSPEDSSIYLCSVGTGNGNTIYFGEGSWLTVV.

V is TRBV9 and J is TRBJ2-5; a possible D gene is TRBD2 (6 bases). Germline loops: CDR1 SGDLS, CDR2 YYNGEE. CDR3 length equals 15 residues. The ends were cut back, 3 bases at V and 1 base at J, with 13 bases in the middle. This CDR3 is CASSEDRDSQETQYF. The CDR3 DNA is TGTGCCAGCAGCGAGGACCGGGACTCCCAAGAGACCCAGTACTTC.

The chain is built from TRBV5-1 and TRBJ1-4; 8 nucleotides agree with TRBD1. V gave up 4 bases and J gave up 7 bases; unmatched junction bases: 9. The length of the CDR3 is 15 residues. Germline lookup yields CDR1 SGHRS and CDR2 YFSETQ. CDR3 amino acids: CASSANDRGSEKLFF. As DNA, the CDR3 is TGCGCCAGCAGCGCCAACGACAGGGGAAGTGAAAAACTGTTTTTT.

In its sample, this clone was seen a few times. The CDR3 protein is CASSPLPGTAFEQYF. CDR3 DNA sequence: TGTGCCAGCAGCCCCCTCCCGGGGACAGCCTTTGAGCAGTACTTC. This chain connects TRBV7-6 to TRBJ2-7; 7 positions agree with TRBD1. Per germline, CDR1 SGHVS and CDR2 FNYEAQ. The CDR3 covers 15 residues. V dropped 5 bases and J dropped 7; count of bases not matched to a gene: 14.

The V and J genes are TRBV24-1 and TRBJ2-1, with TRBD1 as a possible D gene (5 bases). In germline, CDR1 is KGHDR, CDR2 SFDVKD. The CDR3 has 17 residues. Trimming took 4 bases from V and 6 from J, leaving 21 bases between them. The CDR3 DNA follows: TGTGCCACCAGTGACCGTATTCAGGGTGGTGGGTCCAATGAGCAGTTCTTC. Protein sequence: CATSDRIQGGGSNEQFF.

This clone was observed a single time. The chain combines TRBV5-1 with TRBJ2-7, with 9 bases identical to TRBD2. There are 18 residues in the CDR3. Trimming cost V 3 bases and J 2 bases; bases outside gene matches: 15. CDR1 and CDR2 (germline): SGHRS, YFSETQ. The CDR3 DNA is TGCGCCAGCAGCTCTACGGCGGCACTAGCGGGCTCCACCTACGAGCAGTACTTC. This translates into CASSSTAALAGSTYEQYF.

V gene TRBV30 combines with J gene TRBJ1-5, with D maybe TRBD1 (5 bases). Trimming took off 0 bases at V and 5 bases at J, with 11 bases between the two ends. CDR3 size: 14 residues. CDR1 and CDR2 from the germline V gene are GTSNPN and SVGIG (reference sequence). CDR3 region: CAWSVARADQPQHF. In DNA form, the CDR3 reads TGTGCCTGGAGTGTAGCCAGGGCGGATCAGCCCCAGCATTTT.

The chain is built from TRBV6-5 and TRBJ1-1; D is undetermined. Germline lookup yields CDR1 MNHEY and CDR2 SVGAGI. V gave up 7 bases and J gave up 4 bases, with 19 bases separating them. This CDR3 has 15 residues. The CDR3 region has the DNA TGTGCCAGCAAACCCGGACTGACGAGCGGCACTGAAGCTTTCTTT. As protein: CASKPGLTSGTEAFF.